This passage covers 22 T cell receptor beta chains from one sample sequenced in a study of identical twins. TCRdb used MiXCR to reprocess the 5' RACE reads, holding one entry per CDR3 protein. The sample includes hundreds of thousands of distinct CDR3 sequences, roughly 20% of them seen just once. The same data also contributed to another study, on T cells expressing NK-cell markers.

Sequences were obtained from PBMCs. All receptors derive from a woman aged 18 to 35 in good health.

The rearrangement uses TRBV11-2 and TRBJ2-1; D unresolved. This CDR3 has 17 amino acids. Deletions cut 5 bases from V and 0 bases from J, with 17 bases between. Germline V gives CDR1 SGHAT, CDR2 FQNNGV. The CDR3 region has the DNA TGTGCCAGCAGCCCCCGAGCTGTTTTAAGCTCCTACAATGAGCAGTTCTTC. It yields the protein CASSPRAVLSSYNEQFF.

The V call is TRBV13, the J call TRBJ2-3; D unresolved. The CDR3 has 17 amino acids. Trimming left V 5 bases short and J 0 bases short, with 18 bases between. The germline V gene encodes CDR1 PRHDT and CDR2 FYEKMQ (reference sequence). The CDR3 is CASSLMRGATSTDTQYF. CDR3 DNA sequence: TGTGCCAGCAGCCTAATGCGCGGCGCTACTAGCACAGATACGCAGTATTTT.

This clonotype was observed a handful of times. CDR3 in amino acids: CAIWDTETLHF. The CDR3 region has the DNA TGTGCCATATGGGACACCGAAACCCTCCACTTT. The chain couples TRBV10-3 to TRBJ1-6; possibly TRBD1 for D (6 bases). Germline CDR1 and CDR2: ENHRY and SYGVKD. Trimming pared 9 bases from V and 14 bases from J, leaving 14 bases between. This CDR3 is 11 amino acids long.

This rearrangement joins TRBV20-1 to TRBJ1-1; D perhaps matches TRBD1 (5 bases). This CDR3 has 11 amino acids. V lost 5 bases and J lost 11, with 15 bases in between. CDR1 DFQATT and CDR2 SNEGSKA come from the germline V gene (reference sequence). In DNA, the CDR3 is TGCAGTGCTGCCCCAGGGCCGCAGGCTTTCTTT. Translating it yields CSAAPGPQAFF.

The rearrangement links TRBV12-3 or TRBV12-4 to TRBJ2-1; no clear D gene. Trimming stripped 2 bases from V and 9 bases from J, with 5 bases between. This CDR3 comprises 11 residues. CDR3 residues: CASSLLPEQFF. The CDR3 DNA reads TGTGCCAGCAGTTTACTTCCTGAGCAGTTCTTC.

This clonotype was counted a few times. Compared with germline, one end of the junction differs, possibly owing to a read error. This chain's CDR3 is CASSQGTSGQETQYF. The CDR3 nucleotides read TGTGCTAGCAGCCAGGGAACTAGCGGCCAAGAGACCCAGTACTTC. V gene TRBV3-1 combines with J gene TRBJ2-5, with 8 bases lining up with TRBD2. Germline CDR1 and CDR2: LGHDT and YNNKEL (reference sequence). The CDR3 totals 15 residues.

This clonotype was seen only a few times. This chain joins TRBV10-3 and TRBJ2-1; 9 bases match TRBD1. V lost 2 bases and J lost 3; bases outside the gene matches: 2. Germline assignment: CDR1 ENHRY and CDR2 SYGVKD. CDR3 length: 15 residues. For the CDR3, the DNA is TGTGCCATCAGTGAGGGGACAGGGAACTACAATGAGCAGTTCTTC. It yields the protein CAISEGTGNYNEQFF.

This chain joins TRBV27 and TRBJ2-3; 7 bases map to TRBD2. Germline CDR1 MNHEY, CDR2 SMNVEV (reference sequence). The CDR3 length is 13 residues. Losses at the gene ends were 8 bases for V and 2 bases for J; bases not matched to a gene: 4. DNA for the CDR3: TGTGCCAGCCAGCAGCGGGACACAGATACGCAGTATTTT. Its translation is CASQQRDTDTQYF.

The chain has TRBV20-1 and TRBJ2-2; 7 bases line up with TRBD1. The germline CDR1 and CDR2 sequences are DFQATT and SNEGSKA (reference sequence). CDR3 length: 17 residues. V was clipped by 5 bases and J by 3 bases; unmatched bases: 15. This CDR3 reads CSAPRGQVASYTGELFF. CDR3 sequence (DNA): TGCAGTGCTCCCCGTGGACAGGTCGCCTCTTACACCGGGGAGCTGTTTTTT.

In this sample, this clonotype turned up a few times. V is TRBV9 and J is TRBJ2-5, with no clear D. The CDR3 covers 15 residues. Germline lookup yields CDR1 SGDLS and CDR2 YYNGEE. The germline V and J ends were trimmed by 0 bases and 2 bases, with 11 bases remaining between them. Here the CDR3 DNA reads TGTGCCAGCAGCGTAGTATGGGATCTACAAGAGACCCAGTACTTC. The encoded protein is CASSVVWDLQETQYF.

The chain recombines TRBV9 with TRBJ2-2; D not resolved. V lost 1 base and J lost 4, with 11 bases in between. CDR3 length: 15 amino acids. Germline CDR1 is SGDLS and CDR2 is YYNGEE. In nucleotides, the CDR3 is TGTGCCAGCAGCGTACAGCAAGGCGGCACCGGGGAGCTGTTTTTT. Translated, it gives CASSVQQGGTGELFF.

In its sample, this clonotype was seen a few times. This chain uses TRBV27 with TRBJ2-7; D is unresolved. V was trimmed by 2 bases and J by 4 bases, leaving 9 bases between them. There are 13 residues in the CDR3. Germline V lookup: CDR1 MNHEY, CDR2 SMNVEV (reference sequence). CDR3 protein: CASSLRERYEQYF. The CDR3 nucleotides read TGTGCCAGCAGTTTAAGGGAACGGTACGAGCAGTACTTC.

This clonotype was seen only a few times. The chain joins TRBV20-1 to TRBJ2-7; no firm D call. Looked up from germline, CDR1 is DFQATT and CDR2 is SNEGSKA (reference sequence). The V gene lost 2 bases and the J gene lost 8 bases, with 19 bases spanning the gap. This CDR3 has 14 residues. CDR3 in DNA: TGCAGTGCTAGATATGAAGGAGTGGCTAGGAAGCAGTACTTC. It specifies CSARYEGVARKQYF.

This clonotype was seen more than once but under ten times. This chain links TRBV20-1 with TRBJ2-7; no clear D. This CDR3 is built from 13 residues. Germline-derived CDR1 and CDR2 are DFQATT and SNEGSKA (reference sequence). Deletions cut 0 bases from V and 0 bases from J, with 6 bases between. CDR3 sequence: CSARDPTSYEQYF. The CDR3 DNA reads TGCAGTGCTAGAGATCCCACCTCCTACGAGCAGTACTTC.

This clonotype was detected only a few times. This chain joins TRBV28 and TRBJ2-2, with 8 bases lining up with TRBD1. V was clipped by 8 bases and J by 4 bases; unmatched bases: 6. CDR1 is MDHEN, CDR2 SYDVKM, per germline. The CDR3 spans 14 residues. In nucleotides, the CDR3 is TGTGCCAGCGCCGGACAGGGTGGCACCGGGGAGCTGTTTTTT. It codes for CASAGQGGTGELFF.

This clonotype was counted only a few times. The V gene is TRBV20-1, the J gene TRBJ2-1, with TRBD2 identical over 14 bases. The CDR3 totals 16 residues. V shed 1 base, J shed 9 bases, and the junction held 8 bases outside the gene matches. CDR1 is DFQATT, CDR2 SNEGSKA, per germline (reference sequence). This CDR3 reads CSARVGTSGRVGEQFF. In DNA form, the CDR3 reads TGCAGTGCTAGAGTGGGGACTAGCGGGAGAGTGGGTGAGCAGTTCTTC.

The CDR3 nucleotides are TGTGCCAGCAACGAGCGGGAGGGGGGCTACGAGCAGTACTTC. Encoded protein: CASNEREGGYEQYF. The rearrangement links TRBV7-8 to TRBJ2-7; 10 bases fit TRBD2. The germline V gene encodes CDR1 SGHVS and CDR2 FQNEAQ. The CDR3 is 14 amino acids. V was clipped by 7 bases and J by 3 bases; unmatched bases: 6. The full variable domain, with the rest looked up from reference TRBV7-8 and TRBJ2-7, is GAGVSQSPRYKVAKRGQDVALRCDPISGHVSLFWYQQALGQGPEFLTYFQNEAQLDKSGLPSDRFFAERPEGSVSTLKIQRTQQEDSAVYLCASNEREGGYEQYFGPGTRLTVT.

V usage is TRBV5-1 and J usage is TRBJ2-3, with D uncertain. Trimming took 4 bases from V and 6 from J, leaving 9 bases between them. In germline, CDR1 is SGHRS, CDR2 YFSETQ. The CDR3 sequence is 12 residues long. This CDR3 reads CASSANLDTQYF. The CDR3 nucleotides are TGCGCCAGCAGCGCTAACCTGGATACGCAGTATTTT.

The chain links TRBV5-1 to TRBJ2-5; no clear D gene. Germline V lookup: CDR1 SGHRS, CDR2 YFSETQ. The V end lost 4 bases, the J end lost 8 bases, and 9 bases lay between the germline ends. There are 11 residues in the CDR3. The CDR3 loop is CASSLGSTQYF. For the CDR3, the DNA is TGCGCCAGCAGCCTGGGCTCTACCCAGTACTTC.

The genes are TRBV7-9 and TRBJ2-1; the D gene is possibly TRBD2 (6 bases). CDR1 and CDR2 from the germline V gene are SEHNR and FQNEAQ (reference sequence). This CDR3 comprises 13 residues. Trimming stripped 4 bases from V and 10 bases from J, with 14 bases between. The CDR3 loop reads CASSSWEAEEQFF. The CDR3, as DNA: TGTGCCAGCAGCTCGTGGGAGGCTGAGGAGCAGTTCTTC.

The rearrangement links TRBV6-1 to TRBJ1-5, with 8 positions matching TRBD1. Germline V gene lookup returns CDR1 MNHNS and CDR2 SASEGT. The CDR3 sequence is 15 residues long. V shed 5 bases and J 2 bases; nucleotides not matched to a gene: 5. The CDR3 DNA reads TGTGCCAGCAGTAGGACAGGGATGGGCAATCAGCCCCAGCATTTT. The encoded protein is CASSRTGMGNQPQHF.

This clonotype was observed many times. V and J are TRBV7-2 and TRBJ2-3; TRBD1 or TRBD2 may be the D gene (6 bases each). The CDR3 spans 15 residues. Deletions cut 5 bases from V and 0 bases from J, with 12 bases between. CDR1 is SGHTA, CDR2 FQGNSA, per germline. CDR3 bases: TGTGCCAGCAGCGTAGTAGGGGGGAGCACAGATACGCAGTATTTT. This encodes CASSVVGGSTDTQYF.